Sequencing of this TCR beta chain was carried out in a study of blood T cell repertoires in COVID-19. Study-level information: Italy, Spain and the United States were the sources of the convalescent and acute COVID-19 samples. Sources were T cells, B-cell-depleted T cells, or PBMCs; the material itself was cDNA or gDNA.

Per the study methods: It was from reference gene primer amplification that nucleated cell counts were estimated. TCRdb's copy holds only in-frame clones and misses some; the assay was immunoSEQ multiplex PCR. That table furnishes V, J and clone size, whereas the DNA furnished D and trimming. The sample holds about 130,000 clones, about 80% seen once. This CDR3 comprises 15 residues. Germline V gene data show CDR1 as SGHRS and CDR2 as YFSETQ. V was clipped by 4 bases and J by 4 bases; unmatched bases: 8. The chain is built from TRBV5-1 and TRBJ1-2, with TRBD1 identical over 9 bases. This clonotype was sampled from a man between 35 and 55 years old with active or convalescent COVID-19. The source material was peripheral blood. CDR3 coding DNA: TGCGCCAGCAGCCTCACCGGGACAGGGATCTATGGCTACACCTTC. It yields the protein CASSLTGTGIYGYTF.